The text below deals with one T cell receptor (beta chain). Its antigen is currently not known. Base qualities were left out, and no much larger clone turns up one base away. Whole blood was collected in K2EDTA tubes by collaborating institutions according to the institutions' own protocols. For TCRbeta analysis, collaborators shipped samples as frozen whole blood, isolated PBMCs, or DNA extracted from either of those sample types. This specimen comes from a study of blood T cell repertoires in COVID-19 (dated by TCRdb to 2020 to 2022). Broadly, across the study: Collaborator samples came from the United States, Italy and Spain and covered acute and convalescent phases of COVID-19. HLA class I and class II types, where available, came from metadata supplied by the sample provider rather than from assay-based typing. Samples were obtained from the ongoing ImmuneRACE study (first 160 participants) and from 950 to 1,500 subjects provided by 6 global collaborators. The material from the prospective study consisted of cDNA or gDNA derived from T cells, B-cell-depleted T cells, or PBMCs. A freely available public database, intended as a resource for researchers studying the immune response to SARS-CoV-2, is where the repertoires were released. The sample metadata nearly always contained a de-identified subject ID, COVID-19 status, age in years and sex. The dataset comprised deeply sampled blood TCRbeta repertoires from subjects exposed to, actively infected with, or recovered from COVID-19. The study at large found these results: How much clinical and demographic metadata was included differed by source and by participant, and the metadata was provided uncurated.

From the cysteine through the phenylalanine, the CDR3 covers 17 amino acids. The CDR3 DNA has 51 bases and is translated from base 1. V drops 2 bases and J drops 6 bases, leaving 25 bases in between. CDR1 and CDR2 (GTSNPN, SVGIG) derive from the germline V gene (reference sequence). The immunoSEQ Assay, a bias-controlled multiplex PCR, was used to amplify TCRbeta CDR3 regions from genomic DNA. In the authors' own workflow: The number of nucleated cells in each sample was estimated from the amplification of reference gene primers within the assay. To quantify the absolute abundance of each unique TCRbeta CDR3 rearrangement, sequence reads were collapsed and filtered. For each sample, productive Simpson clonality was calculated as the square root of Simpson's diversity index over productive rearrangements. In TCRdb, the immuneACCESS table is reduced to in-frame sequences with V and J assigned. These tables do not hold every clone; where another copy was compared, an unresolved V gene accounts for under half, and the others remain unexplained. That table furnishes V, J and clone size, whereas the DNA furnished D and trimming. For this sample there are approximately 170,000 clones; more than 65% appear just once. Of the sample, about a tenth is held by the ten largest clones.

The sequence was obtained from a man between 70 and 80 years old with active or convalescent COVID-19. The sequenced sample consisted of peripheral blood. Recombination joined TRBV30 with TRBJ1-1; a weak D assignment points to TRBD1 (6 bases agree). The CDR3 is CAWSTRGGRVFGAEAFF. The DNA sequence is TGTGCCTGGAGTACCCGGGGGGGGCGTGTATTCGGGGCTGAAGCTTTCTTT.